This T cell receptor beta chain is from a study of regulatory T cells in long-lasting Graves disease. Time point denoted: persistent/refractory GD, antithyroid drugs over 5 years with positive TRAb. After RNA was extracted from PBMCs, the TCR library was made from it. CDR3 length: 15 residues. The V segment lost 4 bases and the J segment 2 bases; nucleotides outside the gene matches: 4. Germline V gene data show CDR1 as SEHNR and CDR2 as FQNEAQ (reference sequence). This clonotype appeared many times. Arm-PCR of CDR3 regions with iRepertoire HTBI primers generated TCR beta libraries. TCRdb recomputed calls from the multiplex PCR reads with MiXCR, one row per CDR3 protein. The repertoire holds 350,000 to 450,000 distinct CDR3 sequences, with less than 25% as singletons.

The sequence was collected from a female donor with Graves disease. The chain carries TRBV7-9 and TRBJ2-5; 10 nucleotides match TRBD1. The sample consisted of peripheral blood mononuclear cells (PBMCs), taken when the disease was refractory, from a patient treated with antithyroid drugs. CDR3 in amino acids: CASSSGTGVQETQYF. In nucleotides, the CDR3 is TGTGCCAGCAGCTCCGGGACAGGGGTTCAAGAGACCCAGTACTTC. The full variable domain, completed using reference TRBV7-9 and TRBJ2-5, is DTGVSQNPRHKITKRGQNVTFRCDPISEHNRLYWYRQTLGQGPEFLTYFQNEAQLEKSRLLSDRFSAERPKGSFSTLEIQRTEQGDSAMYLCASSSGTGVQETQYFGPGTRLLVL.